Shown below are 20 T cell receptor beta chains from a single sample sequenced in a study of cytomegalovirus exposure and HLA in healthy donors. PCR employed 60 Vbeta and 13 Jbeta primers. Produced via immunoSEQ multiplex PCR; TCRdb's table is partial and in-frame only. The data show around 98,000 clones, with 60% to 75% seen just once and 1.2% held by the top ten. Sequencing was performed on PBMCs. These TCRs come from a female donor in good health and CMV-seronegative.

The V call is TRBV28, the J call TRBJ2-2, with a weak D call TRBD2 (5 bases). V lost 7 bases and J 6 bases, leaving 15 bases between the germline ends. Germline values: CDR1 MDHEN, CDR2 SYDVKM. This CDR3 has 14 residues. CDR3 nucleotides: TGTGCCAGCATATCCCCCCTAGCTCCCGGGGAGCTGTTTTTT. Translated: CASISPLAPGELFF.

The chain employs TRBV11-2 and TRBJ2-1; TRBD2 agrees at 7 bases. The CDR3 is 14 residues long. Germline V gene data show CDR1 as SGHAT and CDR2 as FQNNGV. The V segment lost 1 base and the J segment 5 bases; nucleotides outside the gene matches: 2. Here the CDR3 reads CASSLGLADNEQFF. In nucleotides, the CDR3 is TGTGCCAGCAGCTTAGGGCTAGCGGACAATGAGCAGTTCTTC.

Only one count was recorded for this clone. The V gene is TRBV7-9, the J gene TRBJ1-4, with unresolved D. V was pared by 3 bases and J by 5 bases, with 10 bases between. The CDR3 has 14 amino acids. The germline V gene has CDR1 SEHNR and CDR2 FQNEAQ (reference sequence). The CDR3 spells CASSFGQLNEKLFF. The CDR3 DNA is TGTGCCAGCAGCTTTGGGCAGTTAAATGAAAAACTGTTTTTT.

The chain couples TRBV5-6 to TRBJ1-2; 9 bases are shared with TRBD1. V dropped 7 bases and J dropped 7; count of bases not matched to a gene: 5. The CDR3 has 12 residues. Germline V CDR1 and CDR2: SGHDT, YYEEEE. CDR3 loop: CASATGGGGYTF. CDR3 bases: TGTGCCAGCGCAACAGGGGGCGGTGGCTACACCTTC.

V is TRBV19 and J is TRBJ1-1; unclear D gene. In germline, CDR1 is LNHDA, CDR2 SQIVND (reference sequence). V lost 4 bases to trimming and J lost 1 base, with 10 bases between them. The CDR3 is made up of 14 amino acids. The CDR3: CASSKQTENTEAFF. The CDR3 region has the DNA TGTGCCAGTAGTAAACAAACAGAGAACACTGAAGCTTTCTTT.

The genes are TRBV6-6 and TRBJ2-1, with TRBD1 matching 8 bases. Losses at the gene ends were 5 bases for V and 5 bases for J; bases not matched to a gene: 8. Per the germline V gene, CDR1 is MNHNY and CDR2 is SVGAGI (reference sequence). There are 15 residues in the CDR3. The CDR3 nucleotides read TGTGCCAGCAGTGCAGGGGGCGCGTGGCACAATGAGCAGTTCTTC. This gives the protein CASSAGGAWHNEQFF.

The CDR3 nucleotides are TGCAGCGCCATACAGGGGAGAAAAGAGACCCAGTACTTC. It yields the protein CSAIQGRKETQYF. This sequence joins TRBV29-1 and TRBJ2-5; TRBD1 matches 7 bases. The V and J ends lost 7 bases and 3 bases, in that order; junction bases with no gene match: 8. This CDR3 contains 13 residues. Germline CDR1 is SQVTM and CDR2 is ANQGSEA.

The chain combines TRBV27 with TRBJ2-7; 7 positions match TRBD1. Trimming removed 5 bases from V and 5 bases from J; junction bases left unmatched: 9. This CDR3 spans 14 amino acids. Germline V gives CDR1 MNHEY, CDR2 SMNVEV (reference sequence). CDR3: CASSLRQGSDEQYF. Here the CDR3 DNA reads TGTGCCAGCAGTCTTCGACAGGGTAGCGACGAGCAGTACTTC.

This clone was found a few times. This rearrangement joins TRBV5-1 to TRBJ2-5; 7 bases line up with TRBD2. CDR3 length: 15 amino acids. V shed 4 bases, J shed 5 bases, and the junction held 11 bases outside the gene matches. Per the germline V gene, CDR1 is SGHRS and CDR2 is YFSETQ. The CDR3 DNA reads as TGCGCCAGCAGCCCCGCGCCGAGGGGAGGGGAGACCCAGTACTTC. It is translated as CASSPAPRGGETQYF.

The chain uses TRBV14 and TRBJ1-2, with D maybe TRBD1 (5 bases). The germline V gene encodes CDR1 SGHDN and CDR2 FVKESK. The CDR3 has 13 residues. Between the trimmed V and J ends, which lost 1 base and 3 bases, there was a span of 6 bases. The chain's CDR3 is CASSQGGHYGYTF. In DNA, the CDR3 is TGTGCCAGCAGCCAAGGGGGCCACTATGGCTACACCTTC.

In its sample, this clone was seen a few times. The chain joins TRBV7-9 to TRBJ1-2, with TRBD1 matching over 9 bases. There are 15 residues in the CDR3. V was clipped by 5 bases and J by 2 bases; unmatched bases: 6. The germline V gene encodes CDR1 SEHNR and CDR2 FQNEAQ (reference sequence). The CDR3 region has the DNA TGTGCCAGCAGCCTATCACAGGGGGCCAACTATGGCTACACCTTC. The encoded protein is CASSLSQGANYGYTF.

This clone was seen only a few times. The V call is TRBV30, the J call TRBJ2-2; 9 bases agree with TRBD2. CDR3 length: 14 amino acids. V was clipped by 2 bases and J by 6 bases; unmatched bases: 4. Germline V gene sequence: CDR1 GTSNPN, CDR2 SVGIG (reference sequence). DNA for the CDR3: TGTGCCTGGAGTCCCCTAGCGGGACCCGGGGAGCTGTTTTTT. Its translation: CAWSPLAGPGELFF.

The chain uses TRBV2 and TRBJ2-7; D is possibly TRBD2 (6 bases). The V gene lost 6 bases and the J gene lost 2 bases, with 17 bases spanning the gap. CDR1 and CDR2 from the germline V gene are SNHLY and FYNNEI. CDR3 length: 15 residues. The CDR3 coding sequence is TGTGCCAGCAGGTCCTCGGCGGGGCTTACCTACGAGCAGTACTTC. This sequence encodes CASRSSAGLTYEQYF.

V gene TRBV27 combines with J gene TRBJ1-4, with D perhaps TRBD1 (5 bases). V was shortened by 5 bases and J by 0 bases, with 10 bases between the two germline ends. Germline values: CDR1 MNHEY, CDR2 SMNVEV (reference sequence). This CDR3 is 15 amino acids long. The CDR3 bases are TGTGCCAGCAGTCCCGGACACTCAACTAATGAAAAACTGTTTTTT. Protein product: CASSPGHSTNEKLFF.

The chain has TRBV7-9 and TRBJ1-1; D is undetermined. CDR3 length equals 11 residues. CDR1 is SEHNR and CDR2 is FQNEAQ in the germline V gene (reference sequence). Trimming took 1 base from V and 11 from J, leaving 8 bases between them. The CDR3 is CASSLGREAFF. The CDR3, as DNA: TGTGCCAGCAGCTTAGGCCGGGAGGCTTTCTTT.

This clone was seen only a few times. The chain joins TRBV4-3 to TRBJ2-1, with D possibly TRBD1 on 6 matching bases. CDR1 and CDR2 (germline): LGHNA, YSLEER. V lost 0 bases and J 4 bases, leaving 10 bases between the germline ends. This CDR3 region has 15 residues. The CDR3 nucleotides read TGCGCCAGCAGCCAAGAGGTGGGGGCTTACAATGAGCAGTTCTTC. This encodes CASSQEVGAYNEQFF.

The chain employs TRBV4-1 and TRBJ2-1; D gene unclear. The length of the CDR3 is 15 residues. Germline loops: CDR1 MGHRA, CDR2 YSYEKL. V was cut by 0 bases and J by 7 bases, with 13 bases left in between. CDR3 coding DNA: TGCGCCAGCAGCCAAGATCTGACGTTAGCAAATGAGCAGTTCTTC. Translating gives CASSQDLTLANEQFF.

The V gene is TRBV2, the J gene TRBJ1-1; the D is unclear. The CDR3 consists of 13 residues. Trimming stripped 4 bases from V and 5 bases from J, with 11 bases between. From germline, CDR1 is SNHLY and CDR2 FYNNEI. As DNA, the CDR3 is TGTGCCAGCAGTGCCGAGGAGAGGACTGAAGCTTTCTTT. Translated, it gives CASSAEERTEAFF.

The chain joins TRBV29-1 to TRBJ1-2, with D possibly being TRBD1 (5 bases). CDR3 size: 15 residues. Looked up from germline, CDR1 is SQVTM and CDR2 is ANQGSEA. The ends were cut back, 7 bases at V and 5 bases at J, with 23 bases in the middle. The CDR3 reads CSAPTPRGGVYGYTF. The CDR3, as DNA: TGCAGCGCCCCGACCCCTAGGGGAGGGGTATATGGCTACACCTTC.

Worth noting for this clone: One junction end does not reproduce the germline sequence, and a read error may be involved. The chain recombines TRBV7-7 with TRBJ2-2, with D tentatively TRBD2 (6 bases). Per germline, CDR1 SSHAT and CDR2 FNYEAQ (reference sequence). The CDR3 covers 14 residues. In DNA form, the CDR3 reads TGTGCTAGCAGCTTATCCGGGGGCACCGGGGAGCTGTTTTTT. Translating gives CASSLSGGTGELFF.